The 32 T cell receptor beta chains listed next were all sequenced from one sample in a study of blood T cell repertoires in COVID-19 (dated by TCRdb to the early 2020s). Library construction relied on the immunoSEQ multiplex PCR assay. TCRdb holds this immuneACCESS table with in-frame rearrangements only. Some clones are missing; in checked studies, unresolved V genes explain under half, and the rest has no known cause. The table for this sample lists about 190,000 clones; approximately 86% of them were counted only once. 2.5% to 3.5% of the sample belongs to the ten largest clones. Source material: peripheral blood. Receptors originate from a woman in her thirties with active or convalescent COVID-19.

J is TRBJ2-6 and V is TRBV19; weak D call: TRBD1 (5 bases). The CDR3 is 16 residues long. CDR1 LNHDA and CDR2 SQIVND come from the germline V gene (reference sequence). V lost 10 bases, J lost 0 bases, and 16 bases lay in between. The CDR3 region has the DNA TGTGCCATCGCCCCTGACAGTAGCTCTGGGGCCAACGTCCTGACTTTC. Translation: CAIAPDSSSGANVLTF. Full variable domain (rest looked up from reference TRBV19 and TRBJ2-6): DGGITQSPKYLFRKEGQNVTLSCEQNLNHDAMYWYRQDPGQGLRLIYYSQIVNDFQKGDIAEGYSVSREKKESFPLTVTSAQKNPTAFYLCAIAPDSSSGANVLTFGAGSRLTVL.

With respect to this clone: The sample has other DNA sequences that encode this CDR3 too. The J gene is TRBJ1-2, the V gene TRBV19, with TRBD1 matching over 8 bases. V lost 6 bases, J lost 4 bases, and 1 base stayed unmatched. Per the germline V gene, CDR1 is LNHDA and CDR2 is SQIVND (reference sequence). The CDR3 spans 12 residues. CDR3 nucleotides: TGTGCCAGTAGCACAGGGGGCTATGGCTACACCTTC. Translating it yields CASSTGGYGYTF.

The V call is TRBV7-9, the J call TRBJ1-3; the D is unclear. Germline CDR1 is SEHNR and CDR2 is FQNEAQ (reference sequence). The CDR3 length is 15 residues. V lost 5 bases and J lost 0, with 11 bases in between. The CDR3 sequence: CASSPSGISGNTIYF. The DNA of the CDR3 is TGTGCCAGCAGCCCCTCGGGGATCTCTGGAAACACCATATATTTT. Full variable domain (missing parts from reference TRBV7-9 and TRBJ1-3): DTGVSQNPRHKITKRGQNVTFRCDPISEHNRLYWYRQTLGQGPEFLTYFQNEAQLEKSRLLSDRFSAERPKGSFSTLEIQRTEQGDSAMYLCASSPSGISGNTIYFGEGSWLTVV.

This clone has just a few counts. V gene TRBV11-2 combines with J gene TRBJ2-1; D is ambiguous. The germline V gene has CDR1 SGHAT and CDR2 FQNNGV. Trimming removed 0 bases from V and 10 bases from J, with 7 bases in between. This CDR3 has 12 residues. CDR3 residues: CASSLDQYEQFF. DNA of the CDR3: TGTGCCAGCAGCTTAGATCAGTACGAGCAGTTCTTC. The whole variable domain, filled in from reference TRBV11-2 and TRBJ2-1, reads EAGVAQSPRYKIIEKRQSVAFWCNPISGHATLYWYQQILGQGPKLLIQFQNNGVVDDSQLPKDRFSAERLKGVDSTLKIQPAKLEDSAVYLCASSLDQYEQFFGPGTRLTVL.

This chain uses TRBV9 with TRBJ2-7, with TRBD1 identical over 7 bases. V shed 4 bases and J 3 bases; nucleotides not matched to a gene: 4. CDR1 SGDLS and CDR2 YYNGEE come from the germline V gene. The CDR3 runs 13 residues. CDR3 sequence reads: CASSRGQDYEQYF. Here the CDR3 DNA reads TGTGCCAGCAGCAGAGGACAGGACTACGAGCAGTACTTC. Full variable domain (missing parts from reference TRBV9 and TRBJ2-7): DSGVTQTPKHLITATGQRVTLRCSPRSGDLSVYWYQQSLDQGLQFLIQYYNGEERAKGNILERFSAQQFPDLHSELNLSSLELGDSALYFCASSRGQDYEQYFGPGTRLTVT.

The chain carries TRBV5-1 and TRBJ1-3; tentatively, D is TRBD1 (6 bases). The V end was cut by 7 bases, the J end by 4 bases, with 12 bases between. Per germline, CDR1 SGHRS and CDR2 YFSETQ. The CDR3 extends over 13 amino acids. The CDR3 spells CASHGDMGNTIYF. The CDR3 coding sequence is TGCGCCAGCCACGGGGACATGGGAAACACCATATATTTT.

V usage is TRBV12-3 or TRBV12-4 and J usage is TRBJ2-7, with TRBD2 matching over 10 bases. This CDR3 is built from 13 residues. V was pared by 7 bases and J by 2 bases, with 2 bases of the junction left unmatched. The CDR3 nucleotides read TGTGCCAGCAATAGCGGGGGGCCCTACGAGCAGTACTTC. This translates into CASNSGGPYEQYF.

The V gene is TRBV11-2, the J gene TRBJ1-4; D possibly corresponds to TRBD1 (5 bases). Trimming cost V 5 bases and J 7 bases, with 14 bases left between them. Germline assignment: CDR1 SGHAT and CDR2 FQNNGV. The CDR3 extends over 14 amino acids. In nucleotides, the CDR3 is TGTGCCAGCAGCCTTCCGGCTCAGGGTGAAAAACTGTTTTTT. Translation: CASSLPAQGEKLFF.

CDR3 coding DNA: TGTGCCATCAGTGAGATGACAGCTGGCTATGGCTACACCTTC. It codes for CAISEMTAGYGYTF. The chain recombines TRBV10-3 with TRBJ1-2; possible D gene TRBD1, 5 bases. Trimming shortened V by 2 bases and J by 4 bases, and 11 bases separated the two germline ends. The germline V gene has CDR1 ENHRY and CDR2 SYGVKD. CDR3 size: 14 residues.

CDR3 region: CASDFRQGNEQFF. The CDR3 coding sequence is TGCGCCAGCGACTTTCGACAGGGAAATGAGCAGTTCTTC. This rearrangement joins TRBV10-2 to TRBJ2-1; 7 bases map to TRBD1. V lost 8 bases to trimming and J lost 7 bases; unmatched junction nucleotides: 8. The germline V gene has CDR1 WSHSY and CDR2 SAAADI. The CDR3 is 13 residues long.

This clone was counted only a few times. The chain links TRBV6-5 to TRBJ1-5, with 7 bases matching TRBD1. V trimming: 6 bases; J trimming: 0 bases; junction bases outside the gene matches: 5. This CDR3 spans 15 amino acids. The germline gives CDR1 MNHEY, CDR2 SVGAGI. CDR3 loop: CASRKTGNSNQPQHF. CDR3 nucleotide sequence: TGTGCCAGCAGAAAGACAGGGAATAGCAATCAGCCCCAGCATTTT.

The chain is built from TRBV6-1 and TRBJ1-2; TRBD1 matches at 9 bases. The CDR3 contains 16 residues. Germline V gene data show CDR1 as MNHNS and CDR2 as SASEGT. The V segment lost 1 base and the J segment 4 bases; nucleotides outside the gene matches: 7. The CDR3 coding sequence is TGTGCCAGCAGTGAAGACTTAGGGACAGGGATCTATGGCTACACCTTC. Translating it yields CASSEDLGTGIYGYTF.

A remark on this clone: The same CDR3 can be traced to other DNA sequences in this sample. V is TRBV9 and J is TRBJ2-7; TRBD1 aligns across 10 bases. Trimming cost V 2 bases and J 2 bases; bases outside gene matches: 1. Germline V gene data show CDR1 as SGDLS and CDR2 as YYNGEE. The CDR3 consists of 14 residues. CDR3 protein: CASSVGQGAYEQYF. The CDR3, as DNA: TGTGCCAGCAGCGTTGGACAGGGGGCCTACGAGCAGTACTTC.

The chain employs TRBV19 and TRBJ1-1, with 11 bases matching TRBD1. Germline assignment: CDR1 LNHDA and CDR2 SQIVND (reference sequence). The CDR3 totals 16 residues. The ends lost 6 bases at V and 0 bases at J; junction bases unmatched: 6. Here the CDR3 DNA reads TGTGCCAGTAGATTAGGGGACAGGGGGATGAACACTGAAGCTTTCTTT. Amino acids: CASRLGDRGMNTEAFF.

V is TRBV3-1 (or the pseudogene TRBV3-2) and J is TRBJ1-2, with 7 bases aligning to TRBD1. The CDR3 spans 14 residues. Trimming at V came to 1 base and at J to 7 bases, leaving 6 bases not matched to a gene. Per germline, CDR1 LGHDT and CDR2 YNNKEL (reference sequence). CDR3 DNA sequence: TGTGCCAGCAGCCAAGGACAGGGTCTGTCTGGCTACACCTTC. Residues: CASSQGQGLSGYTF.

The V and J genes are TRBV19 and TRBJ1-6; D remains unclear. Trimming removed 3 bases at V and 9 bases at J, with 9 bases between. CDR1 LNHDA and CDR2 SQIVND come from the germline V gene (reference sequence). The CDR3 totals 13 residues. The CDR3, as DNA: TGTGCCAGTAGTATTCCCTACGGTTCACCCCTCCACTTT. This codes for CASSIPYGSPLHF. Full variable domain (outside the CDR3, taken from reference TRBV19 and TRBJ1-6): DGGITQSPKYLFRKEGQNVTLSCEQNLNHDAMYWYRQDPGQGLRLIYYSQIVNDFQKGDIAEGYSVSREKKESFPLTVTSAQKNPTAFYLCASSIPYGSPLHFGNGTRLTVT.

The gene calls are TRBV13 and TRBJ1-3, with TRBD1 matching over 7 bases. Germline V gene lookup returns CDR1 PRHDT and CDR2 FYEKMQ (reference sequence). The CDR3 has 14 residues. With V trimmed by 5 bases and J by 0 bases, 1 base remained unmatched. CDR3 loop: CASSRTGSGNTIYF. The CDR3 DNA reads as TGTGCCAGCAGCCGGACAGGCTCTGGAAACACCATATATTTT.

This clone has a single count. This chain uses TRBV7-9 with TRBJ2-1; D gene unclear. Germline V lookup: CDR1 SEHNR, CDR2 FQNEAQ (reference sequence). The ends were cut back, 1 base at V and 4 bases at J, with 5 bases in the middle. The CDR3 is 13 amino acids. CDR3 sequence reads: CASSLVGYNEQFF. The DNA of the CDR3 is TGTGCCAGCAGCTTAGTCGGTTACAATGAGCAGTTCTTC. Complete variable domain (other parts from reference TRBV7-9 and TRBJ2-1): DTGVSQNPRHKITKRGQNVTFRCDPISEHNRLYWYRQTLGQGPEFLTYFQNEAQLEKSRLLSDRFSAERPKGSFSTLEIQRTEQGDSAMYLCASSLVGYNEQFFGPGTRLTVL.

The chain combines TRBV29-1 with TRBJ1-5; 8 bases map to TRBD1. Germline CDR1 reads SQVTM; CDR2 reads ANQGSEA. V was pared by 4 bases and J by 3 bases, with 17 bases of the junction left unmatched. The CDR3 is 18 residues long. Here the CDR3 DNA reads TGCAGCGTTGTGTGGGAGGGGACAGGAACATACCTCAATCAGCCCCAGCATTTT. It yields the protein CSVVWEGTGTYLNQPQHF.

This chain joins TRBV20-1 and TRBJ1-1, with TRBD1 as a possible D gene (5 bases). In germline, CDR1 is DFQATT, CDR2 SNEGSKA (reference sequence). V lost 3 bases to trimming and J lost 5 bases, with 22 bases between them. This CDR3 has 16 amino acids. CDR3 residues: CSASVVSRIRQTEAFF. The CDR3 nucleotides are TGCAGTGCTAGTGTGGTGAGCAGGATAAGACAGACTGAAGCTTTCTTT.

The CDR3 loop reads CASSWGPVRQGTEDTEAFF. CDR3 coding DNA: TGTGCCAGCAGCTGGGGGCCGGTACGACAGGGGACGGAAGACACTGAAGCTTTCTTT. J is TRBJ1-1 and V is TRBV7-6; 8 bases agree with TRBD1. There are 19 residues in the CDR3. V gave up 4 bases and J gave up 3 bases; unmatched junction bases: 19. Germline V gives CDR1 SGHVS, CDR2 FNYEAQ.

V and J are TRBV7-9 and TRBJ2-1; TRBD2 matches at 12 bases. V lost 5 bases to trimming and J lost 3 bases; unmatched junction nucleotides: 5. Germline V CDR1 and CDR2: SEHNR, FQNEAQ (reference sequence). The CDR3 has 16 residues. CDR3 sequence reads: CASSGLAGSNYNEQFF. The CDR3 DNA reads as TGTGCCAGCAGCGGACTAGCGGGGTCCAACTACAATGAGCAGTTCTTC.

This rearrangement joins TRBV13 to TRBJ1-1; D uncertain. Germline assignment: CDR1 PRHDT and CDR2 FYEKMQ (reference sequence). This CDR3 is 13 amino acids long. Trimming pared 6 bases from V and 0 bases from J, leaving 8 bases between. The CDR3 is CASSPNLNTEAFF. The CDR3 bases are TGTGCCAGCAGTCCAAATTTGAACACTGAAGCTTTCTTT.

The chain joins TRBV5-5 to TRBJ2-3; the match to TRBD1 covers 9 bases. Trimming cost V 4 bases and J 1 base; bases outside gene matches: 4. The CDR3 contains 15 residues. Germline V CDR1 and CDR2: SGHKS, YYEKEE (reference sequence). CDR3 sequence (DNA): TGTGCCAGCAGCGTAGGGGACAGGGGCACAGATACGCAGTATTTT. Amino acid sequence: CASSVGDRGTDTQYF.

J is TRBJ2-6 and V is TRBV4-2; D possibly corresponds to TRBD2 (6 bases). The germline V gene encodes CDR1 LGHNA and CDR2 YNFKEQ. Trimming shortened V by 1 base and J by 1 base, and 17 bases separated the two germline ends. CDR3 size: 19 residues. The CDR3 DNA sequence: TGTGCCAGCAGCCAAGGGGCGGGACGTGGGAGGTCTGGGGCCAACGTCCTGACTTTC. This sequence encodes CASSQGAGRGRSGANVLTF.

The rearrangement uses TRBV6-6 and TRBJ2-7; 8 nucleotides match TRBD2. Germline CDR1 reads MNHNY; CDR2 reads SVGAGI (reference sequence). V was clipped by 2 bases and J by 0 bases; unmatched bases: 6. The CDR3 has 16 residues. CDR3 sequence: CASSYGPGLDSYEQYF. In DNA form, the CDR3 reads TGTGCCAGCAGTTACGGACCGGGACTAGACTCCTACGAGCAGTACTTC.

The chain is built from TRBV5-4 and TRBJ2-5; a weak D match, TRBD2 (6 bases). Germline CDR1 is SGHNT and CDR2 is YYREEE (reference sequence). V lost 4 bases and J 2 bases, leaving 12 bases between the germline ends. The CDR3 has 14 amino acids. The CDR3 DNA is TGTGCCAGCAGCCCGAGGGGACTTCAAGAGACCCAGTACTTC. Residues: CASSPRGLQETQYF.

This clone has only one observation. The rearrangement joins TRBV2 to TRBJ2-2, with 10 bases matching TRBD1. The length of the CDR3 is 17 residues. Germline loops: CDR1 SNHLY, CDR2 FYNNEI. The trim removed 5 bases at V and 9 bases at J, leaving 15 bases unmatched. The chain's CDR3 is CASSTYRDRGSERELFF. The DNA for the CDR3 is TGTGCCAGCAGTACATACCGGGACAGGGGAAGTGAACGGGAGCTGTTTTTT.

The rearrangement links TRBV28 to TRBJ1-1; D unresolved. Trimming took 2 bases from V and 3 from J, leaving 4 bases between them. Looked up from germline, CDR1 is MDHEN and CDR2 is SYDVKM. CDR3 length: 12 residues. The CDR3 loop reads CASSLQYTEAFF. The CDR3 DNA sequence: TGTGCCAGCAGTTTACAGTACACTGAAGCTTTCTTT.

This sequence joins TRBV9 and TRBJ2-3; 8 nucleotides agree with TRBD1. The germline V gene has CDR1 SGDLS and CDR2 YYNGEE. V shed 4 bases, J shed 3 bases, and the junction held 7 bases outside the gene matches. This CDR3 has 15 amino acids. The chain's CDR3 is CASSLQGQGTDTQYF. DNA for the CDR3: TGTGCCAGCAGCCTCCAAGGACAGGGAACAGATACGCAGTATTTT.

This chain links TRBV5-4 with TRBJ2-5; 7 positions match TRBD1. Trimming took 0 bases from V and 9 from J; bases not matched to a gene: 11. Germline CDR1 reads SGHNT; CDR2 reads YYREEE (reference sequence). This CDR3 spans 15 amino acids. The CDR3 DNA reads as TGTGCCAGCAGCTTGGAGGGACAGACACGACGGGCCCAGTACTTC. Residues: CASSLEGQTRRAQYF.

This clone was picked up a small number of times. This chain joins TRBV28 and TRBJ1-2; D gene unclear. Looked up from germline, CDR1 is MDHEN and CDR2 is SYDVKM. The CDR3 is 13 residues long. The V and J ends lost 11 bases and 0 bases respectively, with 13 bases between them. CDR3 nucleotides: TGTGCCCTCGAATCGAGGACTAACTATGGCTACACCTTC. This gives the protein CALESRTNYGYTF.